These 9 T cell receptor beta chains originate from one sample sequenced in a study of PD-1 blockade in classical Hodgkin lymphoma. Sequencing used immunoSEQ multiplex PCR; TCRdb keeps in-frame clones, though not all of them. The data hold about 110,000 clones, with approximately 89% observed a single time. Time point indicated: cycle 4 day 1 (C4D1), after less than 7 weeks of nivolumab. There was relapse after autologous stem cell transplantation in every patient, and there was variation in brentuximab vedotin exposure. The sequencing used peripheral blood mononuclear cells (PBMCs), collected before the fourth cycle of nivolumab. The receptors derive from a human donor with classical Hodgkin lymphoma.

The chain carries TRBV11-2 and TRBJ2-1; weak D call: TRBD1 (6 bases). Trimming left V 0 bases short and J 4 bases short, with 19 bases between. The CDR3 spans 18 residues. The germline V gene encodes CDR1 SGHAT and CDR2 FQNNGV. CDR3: CASSLEMGQGLGYNEQFF. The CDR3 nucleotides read TGTGCCAGCAGCTTAGAGATGGGGCAGGGGTTGGGGTACAATGAGCAGTTCTTC.

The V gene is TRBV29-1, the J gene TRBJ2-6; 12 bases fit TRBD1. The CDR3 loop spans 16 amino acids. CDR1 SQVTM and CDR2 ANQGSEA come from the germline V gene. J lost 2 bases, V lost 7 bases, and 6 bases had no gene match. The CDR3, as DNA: TGCAGCGCCCGGGGACAGGGGGCGCCTGGGGCCAACGTCCTGACTTTC. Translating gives CSARGQGAPGANVLTF.

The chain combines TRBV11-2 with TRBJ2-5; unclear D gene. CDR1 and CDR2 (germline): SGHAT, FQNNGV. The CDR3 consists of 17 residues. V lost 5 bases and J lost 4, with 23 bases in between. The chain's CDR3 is CASSQPSDALTGETQYF. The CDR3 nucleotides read TGTGCCAGCAGCCAACCCTCGGACGCCCTGACGGGAGAGACCCAGTACTTC.

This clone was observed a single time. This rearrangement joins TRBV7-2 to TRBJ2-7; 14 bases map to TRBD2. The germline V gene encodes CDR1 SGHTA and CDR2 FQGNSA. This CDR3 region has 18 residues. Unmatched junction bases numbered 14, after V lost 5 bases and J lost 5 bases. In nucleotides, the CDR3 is TGTGCCAGCAGCCGACAGTCCGGGACTAGCGGGAGAAGTGACGAGCAGTACTTC. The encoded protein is CASSRQSGTSGRSDEQYF.

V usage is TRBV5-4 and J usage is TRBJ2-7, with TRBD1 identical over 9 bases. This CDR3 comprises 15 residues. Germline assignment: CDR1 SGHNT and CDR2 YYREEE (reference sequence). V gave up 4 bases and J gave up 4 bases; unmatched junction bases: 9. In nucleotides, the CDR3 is TGTGCCAGCAGCCCACCCACAGGGGGCGCGTACGAGCAGTACTTC. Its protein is CASSPPTGGAYEQYF.

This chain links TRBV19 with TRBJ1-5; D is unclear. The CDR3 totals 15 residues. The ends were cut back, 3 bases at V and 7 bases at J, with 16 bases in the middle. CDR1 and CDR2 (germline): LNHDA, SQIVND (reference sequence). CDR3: CASSIDLVARQPQHF. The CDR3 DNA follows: TGTGCCAGTAGTATTGATCTGGTCGCCAGGCAGCCCCAGCATTTT. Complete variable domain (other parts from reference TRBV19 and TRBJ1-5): DGGITQSPKYLFRKEGQNVTLSCEQNLNHDAMYWYRQDPGQGLRLIYYSQIVNDFQKGDIAEGYSVSREKKESFPLTVTSAQKNPTAFYLCASSIDLVARQPQHFGDGTRLSIL.

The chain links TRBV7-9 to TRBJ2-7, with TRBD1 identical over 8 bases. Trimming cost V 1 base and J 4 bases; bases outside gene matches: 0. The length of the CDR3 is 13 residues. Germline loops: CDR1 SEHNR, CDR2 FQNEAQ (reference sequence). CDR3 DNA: TGTGCCAGCAGCTTAGACAGGGGGTACGAGCAGTACTTC. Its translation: CASSLDRGYEQYF.

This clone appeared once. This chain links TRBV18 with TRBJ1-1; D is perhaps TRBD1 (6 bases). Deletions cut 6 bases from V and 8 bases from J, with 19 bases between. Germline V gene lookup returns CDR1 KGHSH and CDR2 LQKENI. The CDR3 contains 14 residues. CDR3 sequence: CASSPRDKTPEAFF. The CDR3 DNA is TGTGCCAGCTCGCCCCGGGACAAGACTCCCGAAGCTTTCTTT.

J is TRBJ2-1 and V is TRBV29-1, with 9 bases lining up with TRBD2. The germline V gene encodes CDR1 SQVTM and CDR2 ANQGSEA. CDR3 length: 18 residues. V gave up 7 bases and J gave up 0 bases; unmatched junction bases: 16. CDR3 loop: CSGRWITSGQDSYNEQFF. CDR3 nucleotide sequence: TGCAGCGGACGCTGGATCACTAGCGGGCAGGACTCCTACAATGAGCAGTTCTTC.